The entry that follows covers one T cell receptor beta chain sequence. The record originates from a study of blood T cell repertoires in COVID-19. The CDR3 loop spans 16 amino acids. Germline assignment: CDR1 SQVTM and CDR2 ANQGSEA. V lost 2 bases, J lost 2 bases, and 17 bases lay in between. Assay: immunoSEQ multiplex PCR; the TCRdb copy retains only in-frame clones and omits some. Of under 250,000 clones in the sample, about four fifths were seen once. The chain links TRBV29-1 to TRBJ2-3; D perhaps matches TRBD1 (5 bases). The source is a woman between 18 and 29 years old with acute or convalescent COVID-19. The sequenced sample consisted of peripheral blood. The CDR3 DNA follows: TGCAGCGTTGAAATTAGGACAAGCCCTACCACAGATACGCAGTATTTT. Amino acid sequence: CSVEIRTSPTTDTQYF.